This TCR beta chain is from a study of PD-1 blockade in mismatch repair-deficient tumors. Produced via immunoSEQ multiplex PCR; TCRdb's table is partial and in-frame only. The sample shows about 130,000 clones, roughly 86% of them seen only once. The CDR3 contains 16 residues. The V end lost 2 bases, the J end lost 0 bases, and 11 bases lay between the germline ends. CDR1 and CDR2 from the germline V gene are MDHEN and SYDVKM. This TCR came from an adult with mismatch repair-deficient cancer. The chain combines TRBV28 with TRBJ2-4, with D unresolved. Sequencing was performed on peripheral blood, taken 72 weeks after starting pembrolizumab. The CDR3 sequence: CASSLGGRLAKNIQYF. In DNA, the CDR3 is TGTGCCAGCAGTTTAGGTGGCAGGTTAGCCAAAAACATTCAGTACTTC.